A selection of T cell receptor beta chains follows, all from one sample in a study of cytomegalovirus exposure and HLA in healthy donors. Clones were read by immunoSEQ multiplex PCR, and TCRdb kept only the in-frame ones, dropping some. The sample includes about 88,000 clones, less than 90% of them seen just once. The source material was PBMCs. These receptors were obtained from a woman younger than 35 in good health and CMV-seropositive. Both conserved end residues are part of each CDR3.

cdr3_aa	j_call	v_call
CAISDRRTEQYF	TRBJ2-7	TRBV10-3
CASRLVGDRERYEQYF	TRBJ2-7	TRBV12-2
CSASTGGEQYF	TRBJ2-7	TRBV20-1
CASSFGDRGQNEQFF	TRBJ2-1	TRBV5-1
CASSSSGQRYQPQHF	TRBJ1-5	TRBV5-6
CATSRDEDEQYF	TRBJ2-7	TRBV15
CASSIIGTGGTYGYTF	TRBJ1-2	TRBV19
CASSAYSGGAGDTQYF	TRBJ2-3	TRBV9
CASSEQGKQPQHF	TRBJ1-5	TRBV2
CASSRGTGDNEQFF	TRBJ2-1	TRBV16
CASSLRRGLTGELFF	TRBJ2-2	TRBV7-6
CASSSPRHYNSPLHF	TRBJ1-6	TRBV28
CASSQDQGASSYEQYF	TRBJ2-7	TRBV4-2
CASSDPTGTGGNQPQHF	TRBJ1-5	TRBV28
CASSPGRGQETQYF	TRBJ2-5	TRBV5-1
CASSLQGSYEQYF	TRBJ2-7	TRBV28
CASSPPDRSYGYTF	TRBJ1-2	TRBV18
CASSSWSTEAFF	TRBJ1-1	TRBV7-9
CASSALLADYNTGELFF	TRBJ2-2	TRBV14
CASSTGGASSYEQYF	TRBJ2-7	TRBV27
CASRGTAYGYTF	TRBJ1-2	TRBV27
CASSIDFLDGYTF	TRBJ1-2	TRBV19